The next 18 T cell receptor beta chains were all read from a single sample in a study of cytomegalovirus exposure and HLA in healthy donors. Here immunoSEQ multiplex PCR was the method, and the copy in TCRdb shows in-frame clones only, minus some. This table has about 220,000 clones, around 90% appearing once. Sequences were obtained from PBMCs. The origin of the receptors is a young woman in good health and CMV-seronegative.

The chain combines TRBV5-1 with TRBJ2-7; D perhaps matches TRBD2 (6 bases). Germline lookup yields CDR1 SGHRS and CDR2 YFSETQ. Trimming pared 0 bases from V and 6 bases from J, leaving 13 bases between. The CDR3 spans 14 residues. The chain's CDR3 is CASSLAGDLGEQYF. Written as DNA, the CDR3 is TGCGCCAGCAGCTTGGCGGGGGACCTAGGCGAGCAGTACTTC.

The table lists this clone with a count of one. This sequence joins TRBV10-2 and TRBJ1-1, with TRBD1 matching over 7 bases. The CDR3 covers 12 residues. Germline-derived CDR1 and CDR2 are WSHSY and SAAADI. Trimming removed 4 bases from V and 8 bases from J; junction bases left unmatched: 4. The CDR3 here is CASSAAGQEAFF. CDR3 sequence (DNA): TGCGCCAGCAGTGCCGCGGGACAGGAAGCTTTCTTT.

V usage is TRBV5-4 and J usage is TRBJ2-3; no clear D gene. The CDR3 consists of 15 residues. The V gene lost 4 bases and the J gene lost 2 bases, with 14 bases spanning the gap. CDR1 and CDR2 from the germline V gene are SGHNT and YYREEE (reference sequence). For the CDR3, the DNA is TGTGCCAGCAGCCCGCGGCCCTCTTACACAGATACGCAGTATTTT. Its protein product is CASSPRPSYTDTQYF.

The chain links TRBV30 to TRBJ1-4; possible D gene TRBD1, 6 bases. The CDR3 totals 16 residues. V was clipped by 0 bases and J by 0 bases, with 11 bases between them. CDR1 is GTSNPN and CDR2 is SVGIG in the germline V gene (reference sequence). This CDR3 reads CAWSVGGNATNEKLFF. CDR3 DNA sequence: TGTGCCTGGAGTGTAGGGGGTAATGCAACTAATGAAAAACTGTTTTTT.

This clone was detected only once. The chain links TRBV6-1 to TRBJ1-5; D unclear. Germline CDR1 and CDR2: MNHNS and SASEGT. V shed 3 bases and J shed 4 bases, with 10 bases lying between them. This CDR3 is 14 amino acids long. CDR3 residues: CASSDAPRNQPQHF. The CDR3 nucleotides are TGTGCCAGCAGTGATGCTCCCCGGAATCAGCCCCAGCATTTT.

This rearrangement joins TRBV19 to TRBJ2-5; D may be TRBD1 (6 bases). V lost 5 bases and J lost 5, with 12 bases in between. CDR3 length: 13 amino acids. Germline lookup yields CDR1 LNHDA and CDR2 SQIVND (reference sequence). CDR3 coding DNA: TGTGCCAGTAGTGTCAGAAGGGGGGAGACCCAGTACTTC. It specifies CASSVRRGETQYF.

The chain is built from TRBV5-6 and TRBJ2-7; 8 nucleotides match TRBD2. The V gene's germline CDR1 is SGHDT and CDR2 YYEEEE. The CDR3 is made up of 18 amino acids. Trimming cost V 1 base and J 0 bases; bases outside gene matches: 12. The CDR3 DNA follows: TGTGCCAGCAGCTTGTCGCCTAGCGGGTACACCAGCTCCTACGAGCAGTACTTC. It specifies CASSLSPSGYTSSYEQYF.

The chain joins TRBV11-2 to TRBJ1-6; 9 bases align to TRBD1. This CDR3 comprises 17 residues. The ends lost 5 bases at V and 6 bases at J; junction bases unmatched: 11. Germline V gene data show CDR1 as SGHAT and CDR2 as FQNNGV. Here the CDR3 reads CASSPRAGQGRNSPLHF. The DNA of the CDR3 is TGTGCCAGCAGCCCGCGAGCGGGACAGGGACGTAATTCACCCCTCCACTTT.

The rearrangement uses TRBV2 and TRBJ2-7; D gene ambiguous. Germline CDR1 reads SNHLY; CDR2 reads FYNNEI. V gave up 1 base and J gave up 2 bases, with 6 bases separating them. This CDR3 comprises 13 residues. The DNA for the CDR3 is TGTGCCAGCAGTGAAGGCGGCCCCTACGAGCAGTACTTC. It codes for CASSEGGPYEQYF.

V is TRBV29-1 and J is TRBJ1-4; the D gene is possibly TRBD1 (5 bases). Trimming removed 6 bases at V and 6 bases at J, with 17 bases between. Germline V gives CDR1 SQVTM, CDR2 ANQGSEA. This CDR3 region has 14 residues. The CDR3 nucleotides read TGCAGCGTGTGGGGAGGAGGGGCTGATGAAAAACTGTTTTTT. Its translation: CSVWGGGADEKLFF.

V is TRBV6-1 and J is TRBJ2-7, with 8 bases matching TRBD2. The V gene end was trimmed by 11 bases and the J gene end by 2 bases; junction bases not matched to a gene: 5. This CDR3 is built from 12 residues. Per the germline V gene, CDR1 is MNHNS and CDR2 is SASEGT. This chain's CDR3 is CAGSGAPYEQYF. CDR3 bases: TGTGCCGGTAGCGGGGCGCCCTACGAGCAGTACTTC.

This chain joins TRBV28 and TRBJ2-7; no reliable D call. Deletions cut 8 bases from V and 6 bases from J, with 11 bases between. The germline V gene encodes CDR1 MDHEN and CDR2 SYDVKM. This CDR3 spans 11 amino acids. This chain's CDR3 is CASRVIGEQYF. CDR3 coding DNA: TGTGCCAGCCGGGTAATTGGCGAGCAGTACTTC.

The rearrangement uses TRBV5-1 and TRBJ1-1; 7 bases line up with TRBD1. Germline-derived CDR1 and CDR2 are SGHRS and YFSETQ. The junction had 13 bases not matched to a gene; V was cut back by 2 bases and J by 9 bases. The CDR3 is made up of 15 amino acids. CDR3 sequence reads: CASSFRQGTVIQAFF. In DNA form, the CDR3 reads TGCGCCAGCAGCTTTCGACAAGGGACAGTTATTCAAGCTTTCTTT.

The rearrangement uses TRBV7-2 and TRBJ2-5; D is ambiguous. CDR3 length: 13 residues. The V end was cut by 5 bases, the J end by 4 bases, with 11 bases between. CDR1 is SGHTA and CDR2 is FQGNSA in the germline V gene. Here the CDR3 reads CASSKRLTETQYF. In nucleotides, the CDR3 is TGTGCCAGCAGCAAAAGACTGACAGAGACCCAGTACTTC.

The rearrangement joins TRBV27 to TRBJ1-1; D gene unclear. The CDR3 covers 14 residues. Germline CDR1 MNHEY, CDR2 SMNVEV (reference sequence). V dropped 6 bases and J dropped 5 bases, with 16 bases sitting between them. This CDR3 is CASRDLGPGTEAFF. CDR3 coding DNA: TGTGCCAGCAGGGACCTCGGGCCGGGGACTGAAGCTTTCTTT.

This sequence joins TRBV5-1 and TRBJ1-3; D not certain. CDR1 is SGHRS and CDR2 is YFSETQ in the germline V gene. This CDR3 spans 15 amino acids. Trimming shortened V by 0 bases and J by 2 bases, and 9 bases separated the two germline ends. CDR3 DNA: TGCGCCAGCAGCTTGGAGCCAGGTACTGGAAACACCATATATTTT. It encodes CASSLEPGTGNTIYF.

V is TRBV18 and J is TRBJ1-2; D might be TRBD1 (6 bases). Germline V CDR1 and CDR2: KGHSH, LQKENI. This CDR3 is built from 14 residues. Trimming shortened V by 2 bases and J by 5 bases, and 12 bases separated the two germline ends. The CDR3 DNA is TGTGCCAGCTCACCATCAACAGGGATGTATGGCTACACCTTC. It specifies CASSPSTGMYGYTF.

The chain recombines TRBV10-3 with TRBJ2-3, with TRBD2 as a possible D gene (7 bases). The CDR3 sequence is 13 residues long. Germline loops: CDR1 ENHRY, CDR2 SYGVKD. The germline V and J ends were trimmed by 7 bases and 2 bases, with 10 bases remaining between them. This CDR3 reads CAIKRDNTDTQYF. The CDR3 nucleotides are TGTGCCATCAAGCGGGACAACACAGATACGCAGTATTTT.